This T cell receptor (beta chain) originates from a study of T cell responses to AZD1222 COVID-19 vaccine (dated by TCRdb to 2020 to 2022). Regarding the complete study: AZD1222 recipients whose second dose came at about 4 weeks and those whose second dose came at about 12 weeks were combined into one group, since spike-specific TCR depth and breadth did not differ between the two schedules. TCR sequencing covered over 230 trial participants: 207 given two doses of AZD1222 and around 25 given two doses of MenACWY control vaccine. Trial participants were enrolled by age into 18-55, 56-69 and 70-plus year subgroups, with approximately 150, 28 and 58 TCR-sequenced participants respectively.

About this clone: Its antigen remains undetermined. Per-base qualities were not stored, and no clone one base away is much larger.

The sample's time point label is to be understood as: baseline before first vaccination. Samples from vaccinated people were obtained from the UK trials COV001 and COV002, which included a single-blind randomized controlled phase 2/3 trial of AZD1222 (ChAdOx1 nCoV-19) in healthy adults. For TCRbeta chain sequencing, PBMC samples were collected from trial participants at day 0 and at day 28 after the second dose. The CDR3 regions of human TCRbeta chains were analyzed by immunosequencing. Per the original workflow: TCRs in the repertoires were matched against a reference library of SARS-CoV-2-specific TCRs that had been generated with the MIRA antigen-specificity platform. Breadth was defined as the fraction of unique TCRs that were SARS-CoV-2-associated, and depth was defined as the fraction of total T cells that were SARS-CoV-2-associated. Using the MIRA data, every spike-specific TCR was mapped to the spike region that the TCR reacted to and assigned to either a CD4 or a CD8 class. Log10-transformed breadth and depth values were compared by one-way ANOVA with Sidak's multiple comparisons tests. TCRdb retrieved this table from immuneACCESS and kept in-frame rearrangements only. Not all clones are present; in checked studies, unresolved V genes account for under half, and no reason is known for the remainder. That table furnishes V, J and clone size, whereas the DNA furnished D and trimming. Across this sample there are roughly 120,000 clones, with around 82% seen only once. Approximately 6.6% of the sample is in the top ten clones.

The germline V gene encodes CDR1 LGHDT and CDR2 YNNKEL (reference sequence). The CDR3 starts with the cysteine, ends with the phenylalanine, and has 14 residues. Only the CDR3 part of the read is kept: 42 bases, read in frame from the first base. Trimming removed 2 bases from V and 7 bases from J, leaving 14 bases between the germline ends. Overall study results and their limits: The vaccine-associated CD4 TCRs covered the entire spike protein, and the dominant responses fell in regions 160-218 and 743-854. Reportedly, almost half of the unique spike-specific TCRs recognized epitopes lying outside the regions that are mutated in the B.1.351 and B.1.1.7 variants. After two AZD1222 doses, spike-specific TCR breadth and depth were significantly higher than at day 0 and than in MenACWY recipients. Conclusions about previously exposed vaccinees are limited because only six or seven AZD1222 recipients were SARS-CoV-2 seropositive at baseline. Because no day 14 peak-response samples were available, the repertoires could be characterized only after the peak T cell response. The 56-69-year group was small, and its depth increase did not reach significance, likely because of low power. Most participants were white British and females outnumbered males, and the authors suggested that clonal diversity may have been underestimated.

The specimen was peripheral blood, collected on day 0 of AZD1222 vaccination. This sequence originates from an adult in good health. The chain uses TRBV3-1 (or the pseudogene TRBV3-2) and TRBJ1-1; TRBD1 is perhaps the D gene, given 6 matching bases. The nucleotides are TGTGCCAGCAGCCAACCGACAGGTGGGGGTGAAGCTTTCTTT. The encoded protein is CASSQPTGGGEAFF.